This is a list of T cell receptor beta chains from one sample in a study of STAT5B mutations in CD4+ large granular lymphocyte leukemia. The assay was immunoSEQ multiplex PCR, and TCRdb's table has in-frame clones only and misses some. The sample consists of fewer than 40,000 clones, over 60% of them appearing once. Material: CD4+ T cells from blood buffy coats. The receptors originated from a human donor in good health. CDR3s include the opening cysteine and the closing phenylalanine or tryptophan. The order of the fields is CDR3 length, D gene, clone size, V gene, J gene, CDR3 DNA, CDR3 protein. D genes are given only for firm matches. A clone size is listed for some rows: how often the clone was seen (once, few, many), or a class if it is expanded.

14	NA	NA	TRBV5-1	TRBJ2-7	TGCGCCAGCAGCCCGGAGCCAGGGTTGGACGAGCAGTACTTC	CASSPEPGLDEQYF
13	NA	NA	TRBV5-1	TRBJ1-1	TGCGCCAGCAGCTTGGATGGGAGCACTGAAGCTTTCTTT	CASSLDGSTEAFF
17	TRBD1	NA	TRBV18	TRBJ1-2	TGTGCCAGCTCACCCCTTGGACAGGGGTGGTCTAACTATGGCTACACCTTC	CASSPLGQGWSNYGYTF
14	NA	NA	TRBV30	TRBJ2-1	TGTGCCTGGAGTGTGGGAGTTGAGGGCAATGAGCAGTTCTTC	CAWSVGVEGNEQFF
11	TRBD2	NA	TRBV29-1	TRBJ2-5	TGCAGCGTCCTAGCGGGGGGGACCCAGTACTTC	CSVLAGGTQYF
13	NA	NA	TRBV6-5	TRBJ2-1	TGTGCCAGCAACAGGGACCCTGGGGATGAGCAGTTCTTC	CASNRDPGDEQFF
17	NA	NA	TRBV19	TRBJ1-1	TGTGCCAGTACCCCCCTGAGACTTCTCACGGGGCACACTGAAGCTTTCTTT	CASTPLRLLTGHTEAFF
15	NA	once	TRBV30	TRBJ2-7	TGTGCCTGGGGGGAAGGCCTCAGGGTAGCATACGAGCAGTACTTC	CAWGEGLRVAYEQYF
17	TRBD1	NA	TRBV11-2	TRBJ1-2	TGTGCCAGCAGCTTGGACTGGACAGGGGGCCAGAACTATGGCTACACCTTC	CASSLDWTGGQNYGYTF
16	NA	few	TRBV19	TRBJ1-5	TGTGCCAGTAGTATGCCCGTTGGTGGTAGCAATCAGCCCCAGCATTTT	CASSMPVGGSNQPQHF
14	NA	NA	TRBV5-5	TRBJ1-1	TGTGCCAGCAGCTTGGTCGGGGGGGAACATGAAGCTTTCTTT	CASSLVGGEHEAFF
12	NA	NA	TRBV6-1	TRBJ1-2	TGTGCCAGCAGGGTACAGGACTATGGCTACACCTTC	CASRVQDYGYTF
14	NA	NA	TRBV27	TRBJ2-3	TGTGCCAGCAGTGAGGTAACCTTCACAGATACGCAGTATTTT	CASSEVTFTDTQYF
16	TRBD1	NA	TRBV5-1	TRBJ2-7	TGCGCCAGCAGCACAGGGACAGGGTACCTCTCCTACGAGCAGTACTTC	CASSTGTGYLSYEQYF
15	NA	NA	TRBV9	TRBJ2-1	TGTGCCAGCAGCCCCCCCCCGGGGGCCTACAATGAGCAGTTCTTC	CASSPPPGAYNEQFF
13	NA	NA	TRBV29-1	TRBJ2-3	TGCAGCGCCCCACAGGGTGGCACAGATACGCAGTATTTT	CSAPQGGTDTQYF